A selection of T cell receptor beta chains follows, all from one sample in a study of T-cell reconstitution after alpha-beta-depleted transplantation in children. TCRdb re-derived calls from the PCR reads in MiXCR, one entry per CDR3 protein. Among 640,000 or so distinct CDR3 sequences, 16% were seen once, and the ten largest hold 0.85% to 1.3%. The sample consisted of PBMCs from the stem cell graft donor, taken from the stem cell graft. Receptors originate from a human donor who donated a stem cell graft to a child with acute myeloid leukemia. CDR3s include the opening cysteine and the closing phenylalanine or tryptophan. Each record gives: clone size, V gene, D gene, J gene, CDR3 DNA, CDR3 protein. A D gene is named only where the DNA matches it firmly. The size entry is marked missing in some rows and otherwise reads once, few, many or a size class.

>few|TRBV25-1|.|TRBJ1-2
TGTGCCAGCAGTGAATATTGGGGTGGCTACACCTTC
CASSEYWGGYTF
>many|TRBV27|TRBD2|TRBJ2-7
TGTGCCAGCAGTTTGGGGCGGGGGAGCGAGCAGTACTTC
CASSLGRGSEQYF
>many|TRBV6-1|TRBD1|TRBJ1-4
TGTGCCAGCAGCTCCGACAGGGGACTTAATGAAAAACTGTTTTTT
CASSSDRGLNEKLFF
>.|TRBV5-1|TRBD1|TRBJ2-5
TGCGCCAGCAGCTTACAGGGGCTGGAGACCCAGTACTTC
CASSLQGLETQYF
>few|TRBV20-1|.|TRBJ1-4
TGCAGTGCTCCCCTGGGGGAAGAAAAACTGTTTTTT
CSAPLGEEKLFF
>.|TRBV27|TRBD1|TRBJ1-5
TGTGCCAGCACTGACAGGGGAGGAAGCAATCAGCCCCAGCATTTT
CASTDRGGSNQPQHF
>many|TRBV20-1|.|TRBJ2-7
TGCAGTGCTAGAGATAATATCGGGGACGAGCAGTACTTC
CSARDNIGDEQYF
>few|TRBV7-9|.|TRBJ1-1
TGTGCCAGCAGGCCTAGGGGACTCACTGAAGCTTTCTTT
CASRPRGLTEAFF
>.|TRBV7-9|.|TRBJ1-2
TGTGCCAGCAGCTCAGGGGATGCGCAGGGCTACACCTTC
CASSSGDAQGYTF
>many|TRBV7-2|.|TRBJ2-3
TGTGCCAGCAGCTTAAGGCGGGTGGAAGATACGCAGTATTTT
CASSLRRVEDTQYF
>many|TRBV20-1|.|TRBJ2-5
TGCAGTGCGGATGCGATGGAGACCCAGTACTTC
CSADAMETQYF
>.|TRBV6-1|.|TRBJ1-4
TGTGCCAGCAGAGAATTCGCAACTAATGAAAAACTGTTTTTT
CASREFATNEKLFF
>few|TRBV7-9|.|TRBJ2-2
TGTGCCAGCAGCTCAAGGAACCAGGGAGGCACCGGGGAGCTGTTTTTT
CASSSRNQGGTGELFF
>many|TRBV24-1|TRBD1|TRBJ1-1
TGTGCCACCAGTGATTTACAGGGGCAAGCTTTCTTT
CATSDLQGQAFF
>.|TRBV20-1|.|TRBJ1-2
.
CSAWGGGDSYGCTF
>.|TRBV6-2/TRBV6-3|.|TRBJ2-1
TGTGCCAGCAGTTACAAACAGATCTGGAATGAGCAGTTCTTC
CASSYKQIWNEQFF
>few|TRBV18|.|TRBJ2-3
TGTGCCAGCTCACCACGAGTCACAGATACGCAGTATTTT
CASSPRVTDTQYF
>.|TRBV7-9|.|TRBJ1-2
TGTGCCAGCAGCTTAGACGGGGAGGAAGCTAACTATGGCTACACCTTC
CASSLDGEEANYGYTF
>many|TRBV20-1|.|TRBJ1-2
TGCAGTGCTAGAGAGGGTCCCAACTATGGCTACACCTTC
CSAREGPNYGYTF
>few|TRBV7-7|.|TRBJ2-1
TGTGCCAGCAGCTTCCCCGGGGCTGAGCAGTTCTTC
CASSFPGAEQFF
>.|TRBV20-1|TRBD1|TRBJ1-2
TGCAGTGCTAGAGTGGGGGGTGAGGACAGGGTTCTCTATGGCTACACCTTC
CSARVGGEDRVLYGYTF
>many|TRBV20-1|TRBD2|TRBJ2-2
TGCAGTGCTAGCACTAGCGGGGTACCTACCGGGGAGCTGTTTTTT
CSASTSGVPTGELFF
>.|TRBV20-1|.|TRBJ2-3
TGCAGTGCCCTAGGTAGGGGCACAGATACGCAGTATTTT
CSALGRGTDTQYF
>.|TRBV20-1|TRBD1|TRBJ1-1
TGCAGTGCCACGACCCTCCTGACAGGGAGCACTGAAGCTTTCTTT
CSATTLLTGSTEAFF
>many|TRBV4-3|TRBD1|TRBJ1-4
TGCGCCAGCAGCCAGGACAGGTCTCCTAATGAAAAACTGTTTTTT
CASSQDRSPNEKLFF
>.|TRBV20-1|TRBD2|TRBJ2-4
TGCAGTGCTACCAGGACTAGCGGGGGACCGAAAAACATTCAGTACTTC
CSATRTSGGPKNIQYF
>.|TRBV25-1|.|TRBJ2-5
TGTGCCAGCAGTGAATATATCCCAGGGGTAGAGACCCAGTACTTC
CASSEYIPGVETQYF
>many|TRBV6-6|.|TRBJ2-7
TGTGCCAGCAGCCAGGGCCAGCAGTACTTC
CASSQGQQYF
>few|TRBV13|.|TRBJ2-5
TGTGCCAGCAGCTTGGCATCGGCACAAGAGACCCAGTACTTC
CASSLASAQETQYF
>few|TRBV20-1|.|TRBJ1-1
TGCAGGTTTGAGGACAGCGGGACCCATGAAGCTTTCTTT
CRFEDSGTHEAFF
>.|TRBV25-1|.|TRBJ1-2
TGTGCCAGCAGTGAATATTTTCCTGGTGTCGGGAAGGAGGGCTACACCTTC
CASSEYFPGVGKEGYTF
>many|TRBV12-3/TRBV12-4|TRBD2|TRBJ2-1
TGTGCCAGCTGGGAGCGGGGGTACTACAATGAGCAGTTCTTC
CASWERGYYNEQFF
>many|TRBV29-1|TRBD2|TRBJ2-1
TGCAGCGTTGAAGATGGGGGGGAGTTGGGATATGAGCAGTTCTTC
CSVEDGGELGYEQFF
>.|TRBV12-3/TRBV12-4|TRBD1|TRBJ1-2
TGTGCCAGCAGTATCGGACAGGGCCCGGTTTATGGCTACACCTTC
CASSIGQGPVYGYTF
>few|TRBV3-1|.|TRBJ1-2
TGTGCCAGCAGCCAAGGCAGGGACTCTTATGGCTACACCTTC
CASSQGRDSYGYTF
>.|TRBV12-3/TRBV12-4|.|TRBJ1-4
TGTGCCAGCCGTCGGGGGGAGGTCGCAACTAATGAAAAACTGTTTTTT
CASRRGEVATNEKLFF
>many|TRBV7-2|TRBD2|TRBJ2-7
TGTGCCAGCAGCTTAGGCAGCGGGACGCCATACGAGCAGTACTTC
CASSLGSGTPYEQYF
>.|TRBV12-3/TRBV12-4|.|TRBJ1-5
TGTGCCAGCAGTGCCGCCCATGGCAATCAGCCCCAGCATTTT
CASSAAHGNQPQHF
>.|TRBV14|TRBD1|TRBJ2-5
TGTGCCAGCAGCTCCCTGACAGGGTCCCAAGAGACCCAGTACTTC
CASSSLTGSQETQYF
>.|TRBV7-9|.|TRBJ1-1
TGTGCCAGCAGCCCCGCTTGGGGGGCGGATGCTTTCTTT
CASSPAWGADAFF
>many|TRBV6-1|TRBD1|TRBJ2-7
TGTGCCAGCAGTCGGGACAGATTCCCTACCTACGAGCAGTACTTC
CASSRDRFPTYEQYF
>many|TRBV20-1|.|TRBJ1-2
TGCAGTGCTAGGGACTCCAGGGGCTATGGCTATGGCTACACCTTC
CSARDSRGYGYGYTF
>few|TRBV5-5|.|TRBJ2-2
TGTGCCAGCAGCTCTGGGGCAGGGGATACCGGGGAGCTGTTTTTT
CASSSGAGDTGELFF
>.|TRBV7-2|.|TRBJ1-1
TGTGCCAGCAGCTCGAGGTGGCCCACTGAAGCTTTCTTT
CASSSRWPTEAFF
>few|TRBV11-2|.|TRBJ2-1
TGTGCCAGCAGCTTACGTTCCGGAACCACGGCGGAGCAGTTCTTC
CASSLRSGTTAEQFF
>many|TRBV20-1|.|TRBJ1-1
TGCAGTGCTTACGTTCGGGGGCCCACTGAAGCTTTCTTT
CSAYVRGPTEAFF
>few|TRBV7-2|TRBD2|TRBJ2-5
TGTGCCAGCAGCTTAGCCCGACTAGCGGGGGGGCTTGAGACCCAGTACTTC
CASSLARLAGGLETQYF
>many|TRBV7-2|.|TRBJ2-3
TGTGCCAGCATCCCGCCCCACCGCACAGATACGCAGTATTTT
CASIPPHRTDTQYF
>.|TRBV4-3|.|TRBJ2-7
TGCGCCAGCAGCCAACTTATAGACCATCTGAGCTCCTACGAGCAGTACTTC
CASSQLIDHLSSYEQYF
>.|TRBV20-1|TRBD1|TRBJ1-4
TGCAGTGCTTTGGGACAGGGCCTTGAAAAACTGTTTTTT
CSALGQGLEKLFF
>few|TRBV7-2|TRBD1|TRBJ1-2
TGTGCCAGCAGCTTAGTAGGACAGGGAAGGAGCTATGGCTACACCTTC
CASSLVGQGRSYGYTF
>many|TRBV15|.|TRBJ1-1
TGTGCCACCAGCAGGTCCTTGAACACTGAAGCTTTCTTT
CATSRSLNTEAFF
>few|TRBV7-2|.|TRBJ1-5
TGTGCCAGCAGCCCCGAGCAGGGCAATCAGCCCCAGCATTTT
CASSPEQGNQPQHF
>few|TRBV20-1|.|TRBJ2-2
TGCAGTGCTAGAGATCCGGGGCCCGGGGAGCTGTTTTTT
CSARDPGPGELFF